The T cell receptor (beta chain) described here comes from a study of spatial heterogeneity in lung cancer. Study details: Raw reads showed each unique TCR and UMI combination turning up more than ten times on average.

Time point here: sample taken at primary tumor resection. No cells were sorted before sequencing. The whole RNA sequenced was extracted from tumor, nontumor lung or frozen PBMC. The donors comprised about 69 untreated early-stage non-small cell lung cancer patients. TCRdb ran MiXCR on the 5' RACE reads and lists one entry per CDR3 protein. This table has about 11,000 distinct CDR3 sequences, around 3.9% appearing once. CDR1 is MNHEY, CDR2 SVGAGI, per germline. There are 17 residues in the CDR3. V lost 6 bases, J lost 4 bases, and 15 bases stayed unmatched. Sample share makes this clonotype large (0.1 to 1%). This beta chain is an unintended read in a library built for alpha chains; its size means little.

The chain employs TRBV6-5 and TRBJ2-7; the match to TRBD2 covers 10 bases. The specimen was normal lung tissue next to the tumor, collected at surgery. The sequence was collected from a male donor with early-stage non-small cell lung cancer. The CDR3 nucleotides read TGTGCCAGCAGCCATCTACCCCCTAGCGGGAGAATTTACGAGCAGTACTTC. The encoded protein is CASSHLPPSGRIYEQYF.